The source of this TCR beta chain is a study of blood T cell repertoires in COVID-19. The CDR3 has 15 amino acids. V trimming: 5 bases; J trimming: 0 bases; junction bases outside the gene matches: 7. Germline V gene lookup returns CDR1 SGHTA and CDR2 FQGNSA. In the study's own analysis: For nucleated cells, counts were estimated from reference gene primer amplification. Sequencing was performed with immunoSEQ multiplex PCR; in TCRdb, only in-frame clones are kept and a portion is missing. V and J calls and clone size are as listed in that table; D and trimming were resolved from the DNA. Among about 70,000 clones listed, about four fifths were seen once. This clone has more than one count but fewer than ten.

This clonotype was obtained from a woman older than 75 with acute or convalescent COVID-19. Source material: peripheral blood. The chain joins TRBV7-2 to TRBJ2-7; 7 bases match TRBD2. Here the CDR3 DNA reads TGTGCCAGCAGCGCAGACGGGGGGAGCTCCTACGAGCAGTACTTC. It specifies CASSADGGSSYEQYF.